Listed below are T cell receptor beta chains from one sample, sequenced in a study of T cell responses to AZD1222 COVID-19 vaccine. Libraries were prepared by immunoSEQ multiplex PCR; TCRdb keeps only in-frame clonotypes and omits some of them. This table has roughly 130,000 clones, roughly nine tenths appearing once. The specimen comprised peripheral blood, sampled on day 0 of AZD1222 vaccination. The receptors shown here come from an adult in good health. The CDR3 runs from the conserved cysteine through the conserved F or W. Fields, in order: clone size, V gene, J gene, D gene, CDR3 protein, CDR3 DNA. A D gene is named only where the DNA matches it firmly. Clone size, where shown, is once, few, many, or a class for clones that have expanded.

clone size: once
V gene: TRBV5-6
J gene: TRBJ1-2
D gene: .
CDR3 protein: CASSPGTEFNYGYTF
CDR3 DNA: TGTGCCAGCAGCCCCGGGACGGAGTTTAACTATGGCTACACCTTC

clone size: .
V gene: TRBV24-1
J gene: TRBJ2-1
D gene: TRBD1
CDR3 protein: CATSDPRTGNGINEQFF
CDR3 DNA: TGTGCCACCAGTGACCCCCGGACAGGGAATGGTATTAATGAGCAGTTCTTC

clone size: .
V gene: TRBV6-5
J gene: TRBJ2-7
D gene: TRBD1
CDR3 protein: CASSYSYRGADYEQYF
CDR3 DNA: TGTGCCAGCAGTTACTCCTACAGGGGGGCAGACTACGAGCAGTACTTC

clone size: many
V gene: TRBV12-3/TRBV12-4
J gene: TRBJ2-7
D gene: .
CDR3 protein: CASSSLMNYEQYF
CDR3 DNA: TGTGCCAGCAGCAGTTTAATGAACTACGAGCAGTACTTC

clone size: .
V gene: TRBV7-2
J gene: TRBJ2-7
D gene: .
CDR3 protein: CASSLGSGPQYF
CDR3 DNA: TGTGCCAGCAGCTTAGGATCTGGACCGCAGTACTTC

clone size: .
V gene: TRBV6-4
J gene: TRBJ1-6
D gene: TRBD1
CDR3 protein: CASRGQAGVDSPLHF
CDR3 DNA: TGTGCCAGCAGGGGACAGGCAGGAGTGGATTCACCCCTCCACTTT

clone size: .
V gene: TRBV28
J gene: TRBJ2-7
D gene: TRBD2
CDR3 protein: CATLGLAGDEQYF
CDR3 DNA: TGTGCCACACTGGGACTAGCGGGGGACGAGCAGTACTTC

clone size: .
V gene: TRBV9
J gene: TRBJ1-6
D gene: .
CDR3 protein: CASSSTTGNSPLHF
CDR3 DNA: TGTGCCAGCAGCTCCACTACAGGAAATTCACCCCTCCACTTT

clone size: .
V gene: TRBV5-1
J gene: TRBJ1-3
D gene: TRBD1
CDR3 protein: CASSAGQLGNTIYF
CDR3 DNA: TGCGCCAGCAGCGCGGGACAGTTGGGAAACACCATATATTTT

clone size: .
V gene: TRBV6-2/TRBV6-3
J gene: TRBJ2-7
D gene: TRBD1
CDR3 protein: CASSTGTGWPYEQYF
CDR3 DNA: TGTGCCAGCAGTACCGGGACAGGGTGGCCCTACGAGCAGTACTTC

clone size: .
V gene: TRBV10-1
J gene: TRBJ2-1
D gene: .
CDR3 protein: CASSGSAGAGYNEQFF
CDR3 DNA: TGCGCCAGCAGTGGTAGTGCGGGGGCCGGCTACAATGAGCAGTTCTTC

clone size: .
V gene: TRBV27
J gene: TRBJ1-6
D gene: TRBD1
CDR3 protein: CASRTGAYNSPLHF
CDR3 DNA: TGTGCCAGCCGGACAGGAGCCTATAATTCACCCCTCCACTTT

clone size: .
V gene: TRBV18
J gene: TRBJ1-5
D gene: .
CDR3 protein: CASSQDRSNQPQHF
CDR3 DNA: TGTGCCAGCTCACAAGACAGGAGCAATCAGCCCCAGCATTTT

clone size: .
V gene: TRBV2
J gene: TRBJ2-3
D gene: .
CDR3 protein: CASSDYGGITDTQYF
CDR3 DNA: TGTGCCAGCAGTGATTATGGGGGCATCACAGATACGCAGTATTTT

clone size: .
V gene: TRBV5-1
J gene: TRBJ2-1
D gene: TRBD2
CDR3 protein: CASSRGELRREQFF
CDR3 DNA: TGCGCCAGCAGCCGGGGGGAACTGAGGCGTGAGCAGTTCTTC

clone size: .
V gene: TRBV18
J gene: TRBJ2-3
D gene: .
CDR3 protein: CASSPSDTQYF
CDR3 DNA: TGTGCCAGCTCACCCTCAGATACGCAGTATTTT

clone size: .
V gene: TRBV10-3
J gene: TRBJ1-1
D gene: TRBD1
CDR3 protein: CAINNPGQGNTEAFF
CDR3 DNA: TGTGCCATCAATAACCCGGGACAGGGAAACACTGAAGCTTTCTTT

clone size: .
V gene: TRBV5-1
J gene: TRBJ1-3
D gene: .
CDR3 protein: CASSPDSSGNTIYF
CDR3 DNA: TGCGCCAGCAGCCCGGACAGCTCTGGAAACACCATATATTTT

clone size: .
V gene: TRBV28
J gene: TRBJ1-2
D gene: .
CDR3 protein: CASSLFPGGSYTF
CDR3 DNA: TGTGCCAGCAGTTTATTTCCAGGAGGATCCTACACCTTC

clone size: .
V gene: TRBV6-6
J gene: TRBJ1-1
D gene: .
CDR3 protein: CASRPRQGTEAFF
CDR3 DNA: TGTGCCAGCAGGCCCCGACAAGGGACTGAAGCTTTCTTT

clone size: .
V gene: TRBV11-2
J gene: TRBJ1-1
D gene: TRBD1
CDR3 protein: CASGTTGVVAFF
CDR3 DNA: TGTGCCAGCGGAACAACAGGGGTTGTAGCTTTCTTT

clone size: .
V gene: TRBV7-8
J gene: TRBJ2-7
D gene: .
CDR3 protein: CASSPGDYEQYF
CDR3 DNA: TGTGCCAGCAGCCCTGGGGATTACGAGCAGTACTTC

clone size: .
V gene: TRBV19
J gene: TRBJ1-4
D gene: TRBD1
CDR3 protein: CASRKDRGRRDEKLFF
CDR3 DNA: TGTGCCAGTAGGAAGGACAGGGGTAGGAGGGATGAAAAACTGTTTTTT

clone size: .
V gene: TRBV2
J gene: TRBJ2-3
D gene: .
CDR3 protein: CASSRDTRTDTQYF
CDR3 DNA: TGTGCCAGCAGTCGGGACACCCGCACAGATACGCAGTATTTT

clone size: .
V gene: TRBV24-1
J gene: TRBJ2-5
D gene: .
CDR3 protein: CATSTGAQETQYF
CDR3 DNA: TGTGCCACCAGTACTGGGGCCCAAGAGACCCAGTACTTC